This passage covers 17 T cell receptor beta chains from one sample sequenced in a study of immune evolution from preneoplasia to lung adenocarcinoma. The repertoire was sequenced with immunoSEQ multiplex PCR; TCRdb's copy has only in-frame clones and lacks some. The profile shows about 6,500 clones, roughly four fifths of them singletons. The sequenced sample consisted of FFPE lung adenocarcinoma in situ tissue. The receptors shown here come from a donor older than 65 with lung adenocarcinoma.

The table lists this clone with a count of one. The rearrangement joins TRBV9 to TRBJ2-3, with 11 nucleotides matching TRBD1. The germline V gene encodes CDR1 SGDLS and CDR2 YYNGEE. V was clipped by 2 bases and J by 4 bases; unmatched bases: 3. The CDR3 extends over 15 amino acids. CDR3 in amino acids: CASSVWGQGADTQYF. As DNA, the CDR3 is TGTGCCAGCAGCGTCTGGGGACAGGGGGCAGATACGCAGTATTTT.

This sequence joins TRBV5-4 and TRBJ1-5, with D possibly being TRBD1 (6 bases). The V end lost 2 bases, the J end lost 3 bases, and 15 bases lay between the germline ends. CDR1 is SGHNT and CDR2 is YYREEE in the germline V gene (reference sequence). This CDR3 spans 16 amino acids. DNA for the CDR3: TGTGCCAGCAGCTTACCCCCAGGGGACGCCAATCAGCCCCAGCATTTT. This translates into CASSLPPGDANQPQHF.

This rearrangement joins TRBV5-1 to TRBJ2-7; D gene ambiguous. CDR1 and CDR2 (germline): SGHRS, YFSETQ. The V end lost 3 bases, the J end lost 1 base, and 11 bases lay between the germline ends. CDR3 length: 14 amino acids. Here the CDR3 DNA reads TGCGCCAGCAGCTCCTCTACAGTTTCCTACGAGCAGTACTTC. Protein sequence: CASSSSTVSYEQYF.

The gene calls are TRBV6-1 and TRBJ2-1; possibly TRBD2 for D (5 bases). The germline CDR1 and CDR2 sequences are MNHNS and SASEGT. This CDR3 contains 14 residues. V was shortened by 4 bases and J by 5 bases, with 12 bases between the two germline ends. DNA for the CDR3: TGTGCCAGCAGTGGCCAGTTCGGGAACAATGAGCAGTTCTTC. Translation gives CASSGQFGNNEQFF.

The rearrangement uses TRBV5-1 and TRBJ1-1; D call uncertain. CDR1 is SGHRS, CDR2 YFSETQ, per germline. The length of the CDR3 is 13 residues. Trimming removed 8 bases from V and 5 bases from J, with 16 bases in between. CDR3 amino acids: CASRTGEETEAFF. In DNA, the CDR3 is TGCGCCAGTCGGACCGGGGAGGAGACTGAAGCTTTCTTT.

CDR3 nucleotides: TGTGCCAGAAGCTTGGTAAGGGGCTACACCTTC. Its translation: CARSLVRGYTF. This chain connects TRBV5-3 to TRBJ1-2; no clear D gene. TRBV5-3 is treated as an ORF (open reading frame) with a function not yet certain. The CDR3 is 11 amino acids. Trimming left V 0 bases short and J 8 bases short, with 5 bases between.

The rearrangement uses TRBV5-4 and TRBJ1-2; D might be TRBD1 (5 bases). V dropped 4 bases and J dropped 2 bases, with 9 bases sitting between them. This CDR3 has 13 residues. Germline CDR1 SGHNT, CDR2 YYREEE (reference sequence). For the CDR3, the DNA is TGTGCCAGCAGCACGGACACCAACTATGGCTACACCTTC. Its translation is CASSTDTNYGYTF.

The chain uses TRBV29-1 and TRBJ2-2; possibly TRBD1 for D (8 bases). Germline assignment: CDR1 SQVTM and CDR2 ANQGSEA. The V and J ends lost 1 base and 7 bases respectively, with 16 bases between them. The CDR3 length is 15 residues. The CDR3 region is CSVEGQGAGDGELFF. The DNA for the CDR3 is TGCAGCGTTGAAGGGCAGGGGGCGGGGGACGGGGAGCTGTTTTTT.

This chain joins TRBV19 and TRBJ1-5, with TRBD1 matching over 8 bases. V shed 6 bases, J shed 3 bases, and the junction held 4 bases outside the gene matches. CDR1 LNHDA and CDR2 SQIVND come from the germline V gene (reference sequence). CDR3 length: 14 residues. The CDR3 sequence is CASSRTGINQPQHF. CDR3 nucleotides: TGTGCCAGTAGCAGGACAGGGATCAATCAGCCCCAGCATTTT.

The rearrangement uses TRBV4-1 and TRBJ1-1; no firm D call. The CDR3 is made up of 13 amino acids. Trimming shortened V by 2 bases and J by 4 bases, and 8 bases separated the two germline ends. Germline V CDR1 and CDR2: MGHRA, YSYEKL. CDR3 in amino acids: CASSQLGSTEAFF. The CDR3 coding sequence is TGCGCCAGCAGCCAATTAGGGAGCACTGAAGCTTTCTTT.

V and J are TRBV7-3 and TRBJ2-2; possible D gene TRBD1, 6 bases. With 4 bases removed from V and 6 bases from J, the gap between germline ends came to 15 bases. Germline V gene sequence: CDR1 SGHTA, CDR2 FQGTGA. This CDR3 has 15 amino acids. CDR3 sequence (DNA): TGTGCCAGCAGCTCACAACACAGGGTTTCCGGGGAGCTGTTTTTT. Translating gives CASSSQHRVSGELFF.

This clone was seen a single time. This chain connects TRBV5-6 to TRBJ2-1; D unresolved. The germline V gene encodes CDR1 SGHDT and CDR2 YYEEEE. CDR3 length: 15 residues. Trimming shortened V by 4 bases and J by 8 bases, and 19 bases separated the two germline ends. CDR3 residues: CASSPVWKGVDEQFF. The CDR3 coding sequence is TGTGCCAGCAGCCCGGTCTGGAAGGGCGTCGATGAGCAGTTCTTC.

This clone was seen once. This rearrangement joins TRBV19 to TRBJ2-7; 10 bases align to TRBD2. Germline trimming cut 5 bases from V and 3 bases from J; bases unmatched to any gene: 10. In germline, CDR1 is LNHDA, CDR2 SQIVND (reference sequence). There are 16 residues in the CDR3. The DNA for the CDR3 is TGTGCCAGTAGTCCCAACATAATAGCGGGGGGCTACGAGCAGTACTTC. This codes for CASSPNIIAGGYEQYF.

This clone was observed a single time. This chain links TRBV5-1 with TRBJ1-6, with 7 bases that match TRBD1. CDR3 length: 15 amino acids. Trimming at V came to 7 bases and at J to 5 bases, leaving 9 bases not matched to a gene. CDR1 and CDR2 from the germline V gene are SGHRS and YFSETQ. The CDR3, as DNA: TGCGCCAGCGGCAGGGGGGACCCTAATAATTCACCCCTCCACTTT. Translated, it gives CASGRGDPNNSPLHF.

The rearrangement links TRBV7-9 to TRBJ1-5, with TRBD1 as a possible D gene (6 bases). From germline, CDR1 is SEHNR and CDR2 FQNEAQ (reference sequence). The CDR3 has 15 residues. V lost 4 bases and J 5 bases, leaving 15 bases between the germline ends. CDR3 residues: CASSSSDRSYQPQHF. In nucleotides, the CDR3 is TGTGCCAGCAGCTCATCCGACAGGAGTTATCAGCCCCAGCATTTT. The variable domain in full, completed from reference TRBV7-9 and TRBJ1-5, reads DTGVSQNPRHKITKRGQNVTFRCDPISEHNRLYWYRQTLGQGPEFLTYFQNEAQLEKSRLLSDRFSAERPKGSFSTLEIQRTEQGDSAMYLCASSSSDRSYQPQHFGDGTRLSIL.

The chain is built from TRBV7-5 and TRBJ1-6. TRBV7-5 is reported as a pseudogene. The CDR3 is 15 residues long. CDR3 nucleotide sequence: TGTGCCAGAAGCTTACGGGACGGGGGGGGCTCACCCCTCCACTTT. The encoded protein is CARSLRDGGGSPLHF.

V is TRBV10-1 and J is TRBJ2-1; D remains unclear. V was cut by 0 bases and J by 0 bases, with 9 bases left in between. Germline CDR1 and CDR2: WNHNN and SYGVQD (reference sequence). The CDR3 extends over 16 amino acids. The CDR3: CASSESISSSYNEQFF. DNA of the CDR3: TGCGCCAGCAGTGAGTCGATCTCGAGCTCCTACAATGAGCAGTTCTTC.